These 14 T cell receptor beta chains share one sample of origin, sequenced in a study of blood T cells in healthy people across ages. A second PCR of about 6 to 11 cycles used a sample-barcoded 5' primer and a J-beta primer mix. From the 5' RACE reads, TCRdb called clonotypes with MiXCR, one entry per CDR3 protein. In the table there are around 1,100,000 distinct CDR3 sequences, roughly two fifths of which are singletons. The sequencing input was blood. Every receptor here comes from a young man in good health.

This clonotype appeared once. The CDR3 sequence: CASSSRGSGFTDTQYF. CDR3 sequence (DNA): TGTGCCAGCAGCTCCCGAGGTAGCGGATTCACAGATACGCAGTATTTT. The V call is TRBV7-2, the J call TRBJ2-3; D is possibly TRBD2 (6 bases). Germline V CDR1 and CDR2: SGHTA, FQGNSA. V lost 4 bases and J lost 2, with 16 bases in between. This CDR3 has 16 residues.

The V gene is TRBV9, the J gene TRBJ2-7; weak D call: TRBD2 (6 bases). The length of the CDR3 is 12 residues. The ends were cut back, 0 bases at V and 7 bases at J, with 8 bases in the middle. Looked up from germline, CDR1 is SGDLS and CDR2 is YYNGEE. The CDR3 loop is CASSVGGREQYF. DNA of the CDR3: TGTGCCAGCAGCGTAGGGGGGAGGGAGCAGTACTTC.

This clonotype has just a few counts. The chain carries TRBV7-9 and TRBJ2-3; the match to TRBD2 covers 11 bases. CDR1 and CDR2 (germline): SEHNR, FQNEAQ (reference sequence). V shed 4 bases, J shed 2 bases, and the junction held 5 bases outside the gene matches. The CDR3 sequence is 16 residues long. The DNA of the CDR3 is TGTGCCAGCAGCTCAGGGACTAGCGGAGCCACAGATACGCAGTATTTT. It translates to CASSSGTSGATDTQYF.

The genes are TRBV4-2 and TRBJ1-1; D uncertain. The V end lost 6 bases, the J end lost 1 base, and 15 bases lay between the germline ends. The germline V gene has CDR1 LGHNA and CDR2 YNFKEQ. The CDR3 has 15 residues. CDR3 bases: TGTGCCAGCAGTCCCCGGGCGGGAAAGAACACTGAAGCTTTCTTT. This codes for CASSPRAGKNTEAFF.

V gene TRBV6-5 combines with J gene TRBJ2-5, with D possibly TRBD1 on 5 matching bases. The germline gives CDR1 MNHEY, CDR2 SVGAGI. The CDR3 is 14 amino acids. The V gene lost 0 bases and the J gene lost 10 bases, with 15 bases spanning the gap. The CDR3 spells CASSYSRGSPIQYF. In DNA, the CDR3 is TGTGCCAGCAGTTACTCAAGGGGTAGTCCTATCCAGTACTTC.

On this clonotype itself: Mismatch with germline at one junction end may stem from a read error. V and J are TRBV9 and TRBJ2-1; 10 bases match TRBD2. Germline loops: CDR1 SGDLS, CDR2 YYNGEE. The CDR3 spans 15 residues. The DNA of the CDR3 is TGTACCAGCAGCGTGGTTAGCGGGGGGAGGAGTGAGCAGTTCTTC. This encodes CTSSVVSGGRSEQFF.

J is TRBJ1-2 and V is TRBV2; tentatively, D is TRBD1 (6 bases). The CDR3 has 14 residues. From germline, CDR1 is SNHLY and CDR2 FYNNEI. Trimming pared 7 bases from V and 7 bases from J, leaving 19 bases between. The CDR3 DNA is TGTGCCAGCACCCGGGAGGACAGCGCTACTGGCTACACCTTC. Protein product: CASTREDSATGYTF.

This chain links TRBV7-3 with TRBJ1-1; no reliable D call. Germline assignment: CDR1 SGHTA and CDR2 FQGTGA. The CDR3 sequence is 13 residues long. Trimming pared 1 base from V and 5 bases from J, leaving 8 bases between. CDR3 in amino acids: CASSLRRVTEAFF. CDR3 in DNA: TGTGCCAGCAGCTTAAGGAGGGTAACTGAAGCTTTCTTT.

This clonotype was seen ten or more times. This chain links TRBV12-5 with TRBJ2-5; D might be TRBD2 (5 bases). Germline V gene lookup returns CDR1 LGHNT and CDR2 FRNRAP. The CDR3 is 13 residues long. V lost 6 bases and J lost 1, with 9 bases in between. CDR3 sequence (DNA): TGTGCTAGTGGCCTGGACTCCCAAGAGACCCAGTACTTC. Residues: CASGLDSQETQYF.

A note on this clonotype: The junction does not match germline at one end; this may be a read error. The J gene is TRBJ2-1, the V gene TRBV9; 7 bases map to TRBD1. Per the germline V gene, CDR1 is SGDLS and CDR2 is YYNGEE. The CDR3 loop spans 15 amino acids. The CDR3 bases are TGTGTCAGCAGCGTAGAGTCAGGGGGTGGCAATGAGCAGTTCTTC. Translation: CVSSVESGGGNEQFF.

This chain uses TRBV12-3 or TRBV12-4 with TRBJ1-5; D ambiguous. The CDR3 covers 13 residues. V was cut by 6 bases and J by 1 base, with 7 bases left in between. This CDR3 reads CASRLRSNQPQHF. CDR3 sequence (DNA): TGTGCCAGCAGATTGAGGAGCAATCAGCCCCAGCATTTT.

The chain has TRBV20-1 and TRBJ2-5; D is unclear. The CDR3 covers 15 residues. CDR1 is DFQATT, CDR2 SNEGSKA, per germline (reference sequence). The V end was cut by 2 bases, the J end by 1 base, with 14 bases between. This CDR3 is CSARCPGRPQETQYF. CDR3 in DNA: TGCAGTGCTAGATGCCCAGGACGCCCCCAAGAGACCCAGTACTTC.

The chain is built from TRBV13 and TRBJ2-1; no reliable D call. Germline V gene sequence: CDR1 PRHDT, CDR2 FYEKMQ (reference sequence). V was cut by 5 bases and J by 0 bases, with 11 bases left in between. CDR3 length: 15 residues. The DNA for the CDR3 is TGTGCCAGCAGCCACAGTTTTTCCTCCTACAATGAGCAGTTCTTC. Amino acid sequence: CASSHSFSSYNEQFF.

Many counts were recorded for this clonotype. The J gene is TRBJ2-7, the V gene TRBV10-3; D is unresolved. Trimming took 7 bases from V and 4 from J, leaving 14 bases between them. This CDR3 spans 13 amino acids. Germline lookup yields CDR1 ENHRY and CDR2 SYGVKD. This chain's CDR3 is CAINYSDGYEQYF. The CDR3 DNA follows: TGTGCCATCAACTATTCGGACGGTTACGAGCAGTACTTC.